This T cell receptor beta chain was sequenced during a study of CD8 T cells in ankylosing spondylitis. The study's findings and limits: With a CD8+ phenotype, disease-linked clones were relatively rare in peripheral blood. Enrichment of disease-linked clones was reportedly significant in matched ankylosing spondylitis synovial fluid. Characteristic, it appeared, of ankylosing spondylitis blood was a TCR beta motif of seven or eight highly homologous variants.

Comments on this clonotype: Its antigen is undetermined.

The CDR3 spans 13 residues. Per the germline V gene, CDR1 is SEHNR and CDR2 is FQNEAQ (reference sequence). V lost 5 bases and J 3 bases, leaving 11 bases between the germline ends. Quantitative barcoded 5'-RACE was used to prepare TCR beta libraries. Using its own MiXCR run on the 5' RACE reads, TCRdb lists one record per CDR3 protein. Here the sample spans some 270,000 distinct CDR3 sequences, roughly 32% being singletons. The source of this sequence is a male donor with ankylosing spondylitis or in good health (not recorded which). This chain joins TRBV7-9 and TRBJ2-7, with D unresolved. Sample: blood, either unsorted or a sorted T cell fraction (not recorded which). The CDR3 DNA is TGTGCCAGCAGCACTATTCAGGACTACGAGCAGTACTTC. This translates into CASSTIQDYEQYF.